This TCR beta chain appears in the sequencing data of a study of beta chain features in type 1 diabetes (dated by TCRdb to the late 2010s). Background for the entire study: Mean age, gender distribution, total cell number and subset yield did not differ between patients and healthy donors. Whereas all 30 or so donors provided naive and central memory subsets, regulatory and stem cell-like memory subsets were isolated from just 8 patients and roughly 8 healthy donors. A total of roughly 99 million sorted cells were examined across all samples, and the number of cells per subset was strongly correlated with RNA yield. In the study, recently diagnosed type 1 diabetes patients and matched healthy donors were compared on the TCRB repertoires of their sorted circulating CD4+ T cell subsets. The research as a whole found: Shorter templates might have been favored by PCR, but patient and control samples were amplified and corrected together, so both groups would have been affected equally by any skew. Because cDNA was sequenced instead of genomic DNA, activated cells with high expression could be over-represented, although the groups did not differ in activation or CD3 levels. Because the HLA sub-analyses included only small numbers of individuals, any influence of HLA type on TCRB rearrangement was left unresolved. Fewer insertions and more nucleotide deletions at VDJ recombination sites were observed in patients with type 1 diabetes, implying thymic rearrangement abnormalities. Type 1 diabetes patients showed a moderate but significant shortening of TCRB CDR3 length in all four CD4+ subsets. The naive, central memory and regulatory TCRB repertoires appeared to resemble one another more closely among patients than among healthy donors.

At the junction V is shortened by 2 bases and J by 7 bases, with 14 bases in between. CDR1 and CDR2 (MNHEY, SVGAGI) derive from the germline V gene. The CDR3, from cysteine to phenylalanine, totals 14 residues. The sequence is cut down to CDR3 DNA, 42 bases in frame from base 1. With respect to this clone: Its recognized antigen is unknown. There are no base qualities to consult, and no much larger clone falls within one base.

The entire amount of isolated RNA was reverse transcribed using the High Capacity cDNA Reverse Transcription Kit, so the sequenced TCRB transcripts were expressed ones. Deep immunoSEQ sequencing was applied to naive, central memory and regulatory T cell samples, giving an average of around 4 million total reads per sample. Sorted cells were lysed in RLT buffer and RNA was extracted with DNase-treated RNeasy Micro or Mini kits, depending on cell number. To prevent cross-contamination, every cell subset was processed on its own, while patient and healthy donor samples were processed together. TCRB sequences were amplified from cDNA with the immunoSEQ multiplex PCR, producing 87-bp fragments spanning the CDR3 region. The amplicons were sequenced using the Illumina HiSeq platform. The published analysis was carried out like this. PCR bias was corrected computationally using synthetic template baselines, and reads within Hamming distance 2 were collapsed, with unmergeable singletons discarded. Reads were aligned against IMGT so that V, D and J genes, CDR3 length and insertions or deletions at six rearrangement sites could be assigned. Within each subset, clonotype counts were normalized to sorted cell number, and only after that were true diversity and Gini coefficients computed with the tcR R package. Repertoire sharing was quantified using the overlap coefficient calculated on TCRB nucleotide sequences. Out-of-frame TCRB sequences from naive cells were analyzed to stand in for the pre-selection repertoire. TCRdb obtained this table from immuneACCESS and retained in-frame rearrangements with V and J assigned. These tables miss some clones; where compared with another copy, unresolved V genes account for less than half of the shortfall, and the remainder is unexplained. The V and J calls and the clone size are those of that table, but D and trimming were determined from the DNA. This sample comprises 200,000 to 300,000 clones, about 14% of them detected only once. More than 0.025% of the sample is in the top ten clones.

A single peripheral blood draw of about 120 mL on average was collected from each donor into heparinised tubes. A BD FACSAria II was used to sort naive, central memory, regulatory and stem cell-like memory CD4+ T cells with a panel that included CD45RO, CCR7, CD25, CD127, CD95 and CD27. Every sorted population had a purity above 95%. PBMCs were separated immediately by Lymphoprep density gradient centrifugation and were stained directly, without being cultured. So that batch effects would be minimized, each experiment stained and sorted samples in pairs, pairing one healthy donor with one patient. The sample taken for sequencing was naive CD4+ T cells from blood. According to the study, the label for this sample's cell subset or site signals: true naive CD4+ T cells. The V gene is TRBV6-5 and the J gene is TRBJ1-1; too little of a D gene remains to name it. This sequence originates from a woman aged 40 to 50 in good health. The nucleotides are TGTGCCAGCAGTTACCTCACAGAGAGCTATGAAGCTTTCTTT. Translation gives CASSYLTESYEAFF.